The clone carrying this T cell receptor beta chain was counted at least ten times. What it recognizes is unknown. This entry is derived from a study of CD8 T cells in ankylosing spondylitis. The CDR3 has 16 amino acids. After removal of 7 bases from V and 5 bases from J, the junction contained 8 bases not matched to a gene. Study conclusions and caveats: For ankylosing spondylitis blood, a TCR beta motif of eight or nine highly homologous variants appeared characteristic. It was reported that disease-linked clones were significantly enriched in matched ankylosing spondylitis synovial fluid.

Researchers built TCR beta libraries using quantitative 5'-RACE with molecular barcodes. Each CDR3 protein is one row after TCRdb ran MiXCR on the 5' RACE reads. The data show 240,000 or so distinct CDR3 sequences, around 10% seen once. The chain joins TRBV12-3 or TRBV12-4 to TRBJ2-2, with 12 nucleotides matching TRBD2. The sequenced material came from blood, either unsorted or a sorted T cell fraction (not recorded which). This TCR was sampled from a male donor with ankylosing spondylitis or in good health (not recorded which). CDR3 amino acids: CASIATTSGGTGELFF. The CDR3 DNA is TGTGCCAGCATCGCCACCACTAGCGGGGGGACCGGGGAGCTGTTTTTT.